The following is a TCR beta chain sequence with its context. Each sorted subset replicate got 200 ng genomic DNA, roughly 33,000 genomes. The method was immunoSEQ multiplex PCR; TCRdb's version includes in-frame clones alone and lacks a portion of them. The table lists a few million clones, around nine tenths of them singletons. Nashville, Tennessee was home to all donors, who were Caucasian adults. These data originate in a study of shared clonotypes between healthy human individuals. Germline assignment: CDR1 SNHLY and CDR2 FYNNEI. V dropped 8 bases and J dropped 9 bases, with 17 bases sitting between them. The CDR3 contains 14 residues.

Sequenced sample: naive CD4+ T cells sorted from blood. Documented subset: CD45RA+ positively selected. This TCR was sampled from a man between 18 and 29 years old in good health. The genes are TRBV2 and TRBJ1-6; D is ambiguous. The CDR3 DNA reads TGTGCCAGCCATCTGGTACTCCTTTTTTCACCCCTCCACTTT. Protein: CASHLVLLFSPLHF.